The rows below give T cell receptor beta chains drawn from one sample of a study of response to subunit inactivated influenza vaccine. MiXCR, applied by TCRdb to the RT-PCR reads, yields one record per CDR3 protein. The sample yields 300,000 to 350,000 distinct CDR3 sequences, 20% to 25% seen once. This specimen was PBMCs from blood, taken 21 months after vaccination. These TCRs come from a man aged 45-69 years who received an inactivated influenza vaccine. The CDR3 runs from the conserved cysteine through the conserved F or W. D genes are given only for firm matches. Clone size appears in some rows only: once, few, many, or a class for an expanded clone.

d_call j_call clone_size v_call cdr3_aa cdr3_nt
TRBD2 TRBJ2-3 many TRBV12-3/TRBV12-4 CASMSRGADTQYF TGTGCCAGCATGTCGCGGGGGGCAGATACGCAGTATTTT
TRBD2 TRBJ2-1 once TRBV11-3 CASSFEPGLGYEQFF TGTGCCAGCAGCTTCGAGCCGGGACTAGGCTATGAGCAGTTCTTC
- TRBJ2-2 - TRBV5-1 CASSLVGEDTGELFF TGCGCCAGCAGCTTGGTAGGGGAGGACACCGGGGAGCTGTTTTTT
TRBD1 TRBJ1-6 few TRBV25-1 CASRGTGVRDNSPLHF TGTGCCAGCAGAGGGACAGGGGTTCGGGATAATTCACCCCTCCACTTT
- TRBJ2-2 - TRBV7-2 CASSLAQELFF TGTGCCAGCAGCTTAGCACAGGAGCTGTTTTTT
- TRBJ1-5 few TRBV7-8 CASTTSGQPQHF TGTGCCAGCACCACCTCCGGTCAGCCCCAGCATTTT
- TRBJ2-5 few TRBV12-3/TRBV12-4 CASRPTGIGTQYF TGTGCCAGCAGACCTACAGGGATAGGGACCCAGTACTTC
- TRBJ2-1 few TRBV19 CASSIDWSPGLGGNNEQFF TGTGCCAGTAGTATAGATTGGAGCCCGGGACTCGGGGGAAACAATGAGCAGTTCTTC
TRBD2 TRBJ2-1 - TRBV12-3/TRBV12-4 CASNGGASGYNEQFF TGTGCCAGCAATGGTGGCGCTAGCGGCTACAATGAGCAGTTCTTC
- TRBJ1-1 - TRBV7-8 CASSIWEGTEAFF TGTGCCAGCAGCATTTGGGAGGGCACTGAAGCTTTCTTT
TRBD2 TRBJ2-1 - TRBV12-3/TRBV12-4 CASAGTSSYNEQFF TGTGCCAGTGCCGGGACTAGCTCCTACAATGAGCAGTTCTTC
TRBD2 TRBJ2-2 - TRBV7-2 CASSRSGGTGELFF TGTGCCAGCAGCCGTAGCGGGGGCACCGGGGAGCTGTTTTTT
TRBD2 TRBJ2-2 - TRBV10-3 CATKDPGLAGANTGELFF TGTGCCACGAAAGATCCGGGACTAGCGGGAGCAAACACCGGGGAGCTGTTTTTT
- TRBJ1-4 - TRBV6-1 CASRVSGTTNRLFF TGTGCCAGCAGAGTATCCGGGACTACCAACAGGCTGTTTTTT
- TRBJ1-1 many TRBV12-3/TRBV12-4 CASSLTAENTEAFF TGTGCCAGCAGTCTGACAGCTGAGAACACTGAAGCTTTCTTT
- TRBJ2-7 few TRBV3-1 CASSQGWTANEQYF TGTGCCAGCAGCCAAGGGTGGACAGCGAATGAGCAGTACTTC
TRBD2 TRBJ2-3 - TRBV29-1 CSVERTRPTDTQYF TGCAGCGTTGAAAGGACTAGGCCTACAGATACGCAGTATTTT
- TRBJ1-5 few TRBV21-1 CASSKGRRDGNQPQHF TGTGCCAGCAGCAAAGGGAGAAGGGACGGCAATCAGCCCCAGCATTTT
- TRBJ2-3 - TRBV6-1 CASSEAPDSTDTQYF TGTGCCAGCAGTGAAGCGCCGGACAGCACAGATACGCAGTATTTT
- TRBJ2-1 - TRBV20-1 CSAPVAAYNEQFF TGCAGTGCCCCGGTAGCGGCCTACAATGAGCAGTTCTTC
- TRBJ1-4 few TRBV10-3 CAIREDSATNEKLFF TGTGCCATCAGGGAAGACAGCGCAACTAATGAAAAACTGTTTTTT
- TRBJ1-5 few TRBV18 CASSPTPPGTHQPQHF TGTGCCAGCTCACCTACCCCCCCAGGGACCCATCAGCCCCAGCATTTT
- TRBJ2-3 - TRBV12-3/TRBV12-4 CASSEWGTDTQYF TGTGCCAGCAGTGAGTGGGGCACAGATACGCAGTATTTT
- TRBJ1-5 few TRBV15 CATSSSIPARRDQPQHF TGTGCCACCAGCAGTTCAATTCCCGCCCGAAGGGATCAGCCCCAGCATTTT
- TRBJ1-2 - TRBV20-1 CSAVGGRGLANYGYTF TGCAGTGCCGTGGGGGGCAGGGGATTAGCTAACTATGGCTACACCTTC
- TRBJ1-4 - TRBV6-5 CASSYSTGFPNEKLFF TGTGCCAGCAGTTACTCGACGGGATTCCCTAATGAAAAACTGTTTTTT
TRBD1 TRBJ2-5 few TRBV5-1 CASSLEMTGQGTQYF TGCGCCAGCAGCTTGGAAATGACAGGGCAGGGGACCCAGTACTTC
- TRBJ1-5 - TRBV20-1 CSARDGNQAQHF TGCAGTGCTAGAGATGGGAATCAGGCCCAGCATTTT
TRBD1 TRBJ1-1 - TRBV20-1 CSASGQGGTEAFF TGCAGTGCAAGCGGACAGGGGGGCACTGAAGCTTTCTTT
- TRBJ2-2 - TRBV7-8 CASSPGPGSGELFF TGTGCCAGCAGCCCCGGACCCGGTTCCGGGGAGCTGTTTTTT
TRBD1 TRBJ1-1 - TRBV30 CAWSLLTGTTEAFF TGTGCCTGGAGTCTCCTGACAGGGACCACTGAAGCTTTCTTT
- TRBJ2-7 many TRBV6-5 CASSHSRELAEQYF TGTGCCAGCAGTCACTCCCGGGAGCTTGCCGAGCAGTACTTC
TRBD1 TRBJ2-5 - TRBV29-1 CSALDRGQETQYF TGCAGCGCCTTGGACAGGGGGCAGGAGACCCAGTACTTC
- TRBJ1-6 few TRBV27 CASSIRDSPLHF TGTGCCAGCAGTATCAGAGATTCACCCCTCCACTTT
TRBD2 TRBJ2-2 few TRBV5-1 CASSTPGLAGAGELFF TGCGCCAGCAGCACTCCTGGACTAGCGGGAGCCGGGGAGCTGTTTTTT
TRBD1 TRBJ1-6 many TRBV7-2 CASSSGQGAPLHF TGTGCCAGCAGCTCGGGACAGGGGGCACCCCTCCACTTT
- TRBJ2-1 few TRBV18 CASSPDTYNEQFF TGTGCCAGCTCACCAGACACCTACAATGAGCAGTTCTTC